The sequence of this T cell receptor (beta chain) was determined in a study of T-cell reconstitution after alpha-beta-depleted transplantation in children. Using unique molecular identifiers, the investigators prepared the TCRbeta library. TCRdb reprocessed the PCR reads via MiXCR and lists one record per CDR3 protein. The sample carries about 370,000 distinct CDR3 sequences, 20% recorded once. Germline lookup yields CDR1 GTSNPN and CDR2 SVGIG (reference sequence). V was trimmed by 2 bases and J by 5 bases, leaving 13 bases between them. CDR3 length equals 13 residues. The receptor's source is a human donor who donated a stem cell graft to a child with acute myeloid leukemia. The chain has TRBV30 and TRBJ2-7; TRBD2 might be the D (5 bases). The input for sequencing was PBMCs from the stem cell graft donor, taken from the stem cell graft. DNA of the CDR3: TGTGCCTGGAGTCATTCCGACGGGGACGAGCAGTACTTC. Translation gives CAWSHSDGDEQYF.